This T cell receptor beta chain emerged from a study of type 1 regulatory T cells. Study as a whole: An in vitro protocol generated T-allo10, a Tr1-enriched, alloantigen-specific CD4 T cell product.

V was trimmed by 0 bases and J by 7 bases, leaving 15 bases between them. The CDR3 extends over 15 amino acids. Looked up from germline, CDR1 is LGHDT and CDR2 is YNNKEL (reference sequence). TCRdb independently ran MiXCR on the reads; one entry per CDR3 protein. The sample contains 88,000 or so distinct CDR3 sequences, around a third of which appear only once. Input material: CD4+ T cells, either the whole sample or a sorted fraction (not recorded which). The gene calls are TRBV3-1 and TRBJ2-5, with D hard to call. The TCR originated in a human donor in good health. The CDR3 spells CASSQDQPRSSTQYF. As DNA, the CDR3 is TGTGCCAGCAGCCAAGATCAGCCTAGGTCCTCGACCCAGTACTTC.